Each of the 20 T cell receptor beta chains below was sequenced from the same sample in a study of blood T cell repertoires in COVID-19 (dated by TCRdb to the early 2020s). The method behind the library was the immunoSEQ multiplex PCR assay. This immuneACCESS table, as held by TCRdb, lists in-frame sequences with V and J called but not all clones. Of the missing ones, under half trace to an unresolved V gene in checked studies; the others have no known cause. For this sample there are fewer than 110,000 clones; approximately 84% appear just once. The ten largest clones add up to about 4% of the sample. Sequenced material: peripheral blood. All receptors come from a human donor in a cohort sampled during active COVID-19.

The chain couples TRBV9 to TRBJ1-5, with D possibly matching TRBD1 (5 bases). With 5 bases removed from V and 5 bases from J, the gap between germline ends came to 17 bases. The CDR3 extends over 15 amino acids. The germline V gene encodes CDR1 SGDLS and CDR2 YYNGEE. The CDR3: CASSPRTHQYQPQHF. CDR3 coding DNA: TGTGCCAGCAGTCCGAGGACACATCAATATCAGCCCCAGCATTTT.

The CDR3 DNA follows: TGCAGCGTGCAACAGGGTGGGTACACTGAAGCTTTCTTT. It codes for CSVQQGGYTEAFF. The chain couples TRBV29-1 to TRBJ1-1; weak D call: TRBD1 (6 bases). Trimming stripped 6 bases from V and 3 bases from J, with 14 bases between. The CDR3 has 13 residues. CDR1 and CDR2 (germline): SQVTM, ANQGSEA. Full variable domain (outside the CDR3, taken from reference TRBV29-1 and TRBJ1-1): SAVISQKPSRDICQRGTSLTIQCQVDSQVTMMFWYRQQPGQSLTLIATANQGSEATYESGFVIDKFPISRPNLTFSTLTVSNMSPEDSSIYLCSVQQGGYTEAFFGQGTRLTVV.

The chain couples TRBV28 to TRBJ1-2; D possibly corresponds to TRBD1 (5 bases). The CDR3 totals 13 residues. Germline loops: CDR1 MDHEN, CDR2 SYDVKM. Trimming removed 6 bases at V and 5 bases at J, with 13 bases between. The CDR3 region has the DNA TGTGCCAGCAGCGATATAGACAGTTATGGCTACACCTTC. Translated, it gives CASSDIDSYGYTF.

This chain uses TRBV6-2 or TRBV6-3 with TRBJ1-1; D perhaps matches TRBD1 (6 bases). Trimming shortened V by 4 bases and J by 2 bases, and 17 bases separated the two germline ends. Germline assignment: CDR1 MNHEY and CDR2 SVGEGT. CDR3 length equals 16 residues. CDR3 nucleotide sequence: TGTGCCAGCAGTTGGGGAAGAACAGGGCCCAACACTGAAGCTTTCTTT. Amino acid sequence: CASSWGRTGPNTEAFF.

The rearrangement links TRBV10-3 to TRBJ2-5, with a tentative D call TRBD1 (5 bases). V was pared by 4 bases and J by 1 base, with 7 bases between. Germline V gene sequence: CDR1 ENHRY, CDR2 SYGVKD. The CDR3 loop spans 13 amino acids. The chain's CDR3 is CAISGGGQETQYF. DNA for the CDR3: TGTGCCATCAGTGGGGGCGGCCAAGAGACCCAGTACTTC.

The chain is built from TRBV7-8 and TRBJ2-2, with D perhaps TRBD1 (6 bases). CDR3 length equals 14 residues. Trimming took off 3 bases at V and 5 bases at J, with 10 bases between the two ends. Germline CDR1 is SGHVS and CDR2 is FQNEAQ. The CDR3, as DNA: TGTGCCAGCAGCTTTTACAGGGATACCGGGGAGCTGTTTTTT. This codes for CASSFYRDTGELFF.

The chain recombines TRBV9 with TRBJ1-4; no firm D call. V was pared by 6 bases and J by 4 bases, with 13 bases between. The CDR3 contains 14 residues. From germline, CDR1 is SGDLS and CDR2 YYNGEE. The DNA for the CDR3 is TGTGCCAGCACCCCGGACGGGAATAATGAAAAACTGTTTTTT. Translated: CASTPDGNNEKLFF.

This chain uses TRBV5-1 with TRBJ2-3; 9 positions agree with TRBD1. After removal of 0 bases from V and 7 bases from J, the junction contained 3 bases not matched to a gene. The CDR3 length is 14 residues. Germline values: CDR1 SGHRS, CDR2 YFSETQ. The CDR3 bases are TGCGCCAGCAGCTTGGATACAGGGGGCTATACGCAGTATTTT. Protein: CASSLDTGGYTQYF.

V is TRBV27 and J is TRBJ1-1; no reliable D call. The germline V and J ends were trimmed by 2 bases and 1 base, with 8 bases remaining between them. This CDR3 region has 14 residues. From germline, CDR1 is MNHEY and CDR2 SMNVEV (reference sequence). CDR3: CASSLGRANTEAFF. Written as DNA, the CDR3 is TGTGCCAGCAGTTTAGGGAGGGCGAACACTGAAGCTTTCTTT.

The chain recombines TRBV5-4 with TRBJ1-2; TRBD1 might be the D (5 bases). Per the germline V gene, CDR1 is SGHNT and CDR2 is YYREEE (reference sequence). The V end was cut by 0 bases, the J end by 11 bases, with 14 bases between. The CDR3 sequence is 13 residues long. CDR3 sequence: CASSLAGGAGYTF. The DNA of the CDR3 is TGTGCCAGCAGCTTGGCCGGAGGGGCGGGTTACACCTTC.

The rearrangement joins TRBV5-1 to TRBJ1-1; 7 bases match TRBD1. Germline values: CDR1 SGHRS, CDR2 YFSETQ. Trimming at V came to 4 bases and at J to 1 base, leaving 10 bases not matched to a gene. The CDR3 is 16 amino acids. The CDR3 reads CASSGQQGRGNTEAFF. The CDR3, as DNA: TGCGCCAGCAGCGGCCAACAGGGGAGAGGGAACACTGAAGCTTTCTTT.

The chain carries TRBV19 and TRBJ2-1, with TRBD2 matching over 7 bases. J was trimmed by 3 bases and V by 0 bases; bases with no gene match: 5. The CDR3 sequence is 16 residues long. Germline CDR1 is LNHDA and CDR2 is SQIVND (reference sequence). Here the CDR3 reads CASSIEPGGRYNEQFF. The CDR3 DNA reads TGTGCCAGTAGTATAGAGCCGGGAGGTCGCTACAATGAGCAGTTCTTC.

This chain joins TRBV18 and TRBJ2-3, with 7 bases identical to TRBD1. This CDR3 region has 16 residues. J was trimmed by 4 bases and V by 4 bases; bases with no gene match: 11. Germline V gene sequence: CDR1 KGHSH, CDR2 LQKENI. CDR3 residues: CASSLGPTGTADTQYF. The DNA for the CDR3 is TGTGCCAGCTCACTCGGACCGACAGGGACGGCAGATACGCAGTATTTT.

The chain recombines TRBV7-7 with TRBJ2-5; 9 bases are shared with TRBD2. V lost 2 bases to trimming and J lost 1 base; unmatched junction nucleotides: 2. The germline gives CDR1 SSHAT, CDR2 FNYEAQ (reference sequence). This CDR3 is 15 amino acids long. This CDR3 is CASSLSSGAQETQYF. The DNA of the CDR3 is TGTGCCAGCAGCTTATCTAGCGGGGCCCAAGAGACCCAGTACTTC. The entire variable domain, with the rest obtained from reference TRBV7-7 and TRBJ2-5, is as follows: GAGVSQSPRYKVTKRGQDVTLRCDPISSHATLYWYQQALGQGPEFLTYFNYEAQPDKSGLPSDRFSAERPEGSISTLTIQRTEQRDSAMYRCASSLSSGAQETQYFGPGTRLLVL.

The chain carries TRBV7-2 and TRBJ1-1, with a possible D match to TRBD1 (5 bases). V was clipped by 4 bases and J by 1 base, with 16 bases between them. Germline lookup yields CDR1 SGHTA and CDR2 FQGNSA. The CDR3 runs 16 residues. CDR3 region: CASSSTGAAQNTEAFF. Here the CDR3 DNA reads TGTGCCAGCAGCTCAACTGGGGCAGCGCAGAACACTGAAGCTTTCTTT.

This clone was detected only a few times. The rearrangement joins TRBV27 to TRBJ2-7, with D possibly TRBD1 on 5 matching bases. This CDR3 has 13 residues. The V end was cut by 3 bases, the J end by 3 bases, with 9 bases between. Germline lookup yields CDR1 MNHEY and CDR2 SMNVEV (reference sequence). DNA for the CDR3: TGTGCCAGCAGTTTGGCGCAGGGCTACGAGCAGTACGTC. Residues: CASSLAQGYEQYV.

V usage is TRBV21-1 and J usage is TRBJ2-7; TRBD2 is the table's D call, not checked against the DNA. TRBV21-1 constitutes a pseudogene. CDR3 size: 16 residues. This chain's CDR3 is CASSKRALGPSYEQYV. Written as DNA, the CDR3 is TGTGCCAGCAGCAAAAGGGCACTAGGGCCCTCCTACGAGCAGTACGTC.

The chain uses TRBV3-1 (or the pseudogene TRBV3-2) and TRBJ1-6; D possibly corresponds to TRBD1 (5 bases). Germline values: CDR1 LGHDT, CDR2 YNNKEL (reference sequence). This CDR3 contains 14 residues. V lost 1 base and J 10 bases, leaving 11 bases between the germline ends. Here the CDR3 reads CASSQVGGESPLHF. The CDR3 coding sequence is TGTGCCAGCAGCCAAGTTGGGGGGGAATCACCCCTCCACTTT.

This clone was seen more than once but under ten times. The rearrangement joins TRBV6-2 or TRBV6-3 to TRBJ2-5, with 8 bases lining up with TRBD1. Losses at the gene ends were 5 bases for V and 0 bases for J; bases not matched to a gene: 8. CDR1 is MNHEY, CDR2 SVGEGT, per germline. This CDR3 spans 16 amino acids. CDR3 DNA sequence: TGTGCCAGCAGTGAGTGGACAGGGCGATACCAAGAGACCCAGTACTTC. Its protein product is CASSEWTGRYQETQYF.

This sequence joins TRBV5-4 and TRBJ2-3; D is perhaps TRBD2 (6 bases). Per germline, CDR1 SGHNT and CDR2 YYREEE (reference sequence). V lost 4 bases, J lost 1 base, and 13 bases lay in between. The CDR3 spans 15 residues. CDR3 DNA sequence: TGTGCCAGCAGCCCCTCGGGACTGGGCACAGATACGCAGTATTTT. Protein sequence: CASSPSGLGTDTQYF.